One sample yielded the 26 T cell receptor beta chains listed below, sequenced in a study of OX40 agonist ivuxolimab in advanced cancers. Sequencing was performed with immunoSEQ multiplex PCR; in TCRdb, only in-frame clones are kept and a portion is missing. The data hold about 82,000 clones, with 80% to 95% observed a single time. The sample in question was CD4+ or CD8+ T cells sorted from blood, obtained in a trial of the OX40 agonist ivuxolimab. The receptor set was obtained from an adult with an advanced solid tumor such as melanoma, head and neck, liver or kidney cancer.

The chain recombines TRBV5-1 with TRBJ2-7; 7 bases are shared with TRBD1. The trim removed 5 bases at V and 3 bases at J, leaving 8 bases unmatched. CDR1 is SGHRS, CDR2 YFSETQ, per germline. This CDR3 has 14 residues. Here the CDR3 DNA reads TGCGCCAGCAGTCGACAGGGTCAAGACTACGAGCAGTACTTC. This encodes CASSRQGQDYEQYF.

J is TRBJ2-1 and V is TRBV5-1; 7 bases agree with TRBD2. CDR3 size: 15 residues. In germline, CDR1 is SGHRS, CDR2 YFSETQ. Germline trimming cut 0 bases from V and 5 bases from J; bases unmatched to any gene: 5. CDR3 protein: CASSLAGGWDNEQFF. The CDR3 DNA follows: TGCGCCAGCAGCTTGGCGGGGGGTTGGGACAATGAGCAGTTCTTC.

This sequence joins TRBV27 and TRBJ2-7; D may be TRBD1 (6 bases). The germline V and J ends were trimmed by 6 bases and 2 bases, with 20 bases remaining between them. The V gene's germline CDR1 is MNHEY and CDR2 SMNVEV (reference sequence). This CDR3 has 16 residues. CDR3 DNA sequence: TGTGCCAGCAGCAAGATTCCGGGACACCCTCCCTACGAGCAGTACTTC. Residues: CASSKIPGHPPYEQYF.

The chain recombines TRBV7-3 with TRBJ1-2, with TRBD1 as a possible D gene (5 bases). This CDR3 has 15 amino acids. CDR1 is SGHTA, CDR2 FQGTGA, per germline. V was clipped by 5 bases and J by 2 bases, with 15 bases between them. CDR3 sequence: CASSIRGSSNYGYTF. The CDR3 bases are TGTGCCAGCAGCATTAGGGGTTCGTCCAACTATGGCTACACCTTC.

This clone was counted a single time. The chain carries TRBV5-4 and TRBJ2-5; 11 bases are shared with TRBD1. The closer fit of TRBJ2-7 to the DNA end suggests the J call may be wrong. Germline-derived CDR1 and CDR2 are SGHNT and YYREEE (reference sequence). The CDR3 has 16 amino acids. The CDR3 bases are TGTGCCAGCAGCTTGGGTGGGACAGGGGGTCGATACGAGCAGTACTTC. Amino acids: CASSLGGTGGRYEQYF.

The CDR3 DNA reads as TGTGCCTCTCAGGGGTTGGAAACCGGGGAGCTGTTTTTT. It translates to CASQGLETGELFF. This chain connects TRBV10-3 to TRBJ2-2, with D possibly TRBD1 on 6 matching bases. The CDR3 covers 13 residues. CDR1 ENHRY and CDR2 SYGVKD come from the germline V gene. Trimming took 11 bases from V and 5 from J, leaving 15 bases between them.

The chain joins TRBV5-6 to TRBJ1-2, with 8 bases lining up with TRBD1. The CDR3 totals 16 residues. Germline lookup yields CDR1 SGHDT and CDR2 YYEEEE. Germline trimming cut 2 bases from V and 4 bases from J; bases unmatched to any gene: 10. The CDR3 protein is CASSLPGQATSYGYTF. The CDR3, as DNA: TGTGCCAGCAGCTTACCGGGACAGGCGACTAGCTATGGCTACACCTTC.

The CDR3 DNA reads TGTGCCACCAGCAGAGATGTCAGGTTGAACACTGAAGCTTTCTTT. Amino acids: CATSRDVRLNTEAFF. V is TRBV15 and J is TRBJ1-1; D is unresolved. The V gene's germline CDR1 is LNHNV and CDR2 YYDKDF (reference sequence). This CDR3 has 15 amino acids. V shed 0 bases and J shed 0 bases, with 8 bases lying between them.

The chain is built from TRBV2 and TRBJ1-4, with TRBD1 matching over 11 bases. The CDR3 has 16 amino acids. The V segment lost 6 bases and the J segment 6 bases; nucleotides outside the gene matches: 9. In germline, CDR1 is SNHLY, CDR2 FYNNEI. CDR3 coding DNA: TGTGCCAGCAGAAGGACAGGGGGCCTGTCGTATGAAAAACTGTTTTTT. This translates into CASRRTGGLSYEKLFF.

The chain couples TRBV5-3 to TRBJ1-5; TRBD1 is a possible D gene (6 bases). TRBV5-3 counts as an open reading frame of uncertain function. This CDR3 is 16 amino acids long. CDR3 residues: CADTEKNRAHNQPQHF. For the CDR3, the DNA is TGTGCAGACACAGAGAAGAACAGGGCCCATAATCAGCCCCAGCATTTT.

The chain recombines TRBV6-1 with TRBJ1-5; D is unresolved. The CDR3 loop spans 10 amino acids. Germline V gives CDR1 MNHNS, CDR2 SASEGT. Trimming took off 6 bases at V and 3 bases at J, with 0 bases between the two ends. CDR3 protein: CASSNQPQHF. The CDR3 nucleotides are TGTGCCAGCAGCAATCAGCCCCAGCATTTT.

The genes are TRBV19 and TRBJ1-5; the match to TRBD1 covers 8 bases. Germline V gene lookup returns CDR1 LNHDA and CDR2 SQIVND (reference sequence). This CDR3 is built from 14 residues. V was clipped by 5 bases and J by 7 bases; unmatched bases: 7. The CDR3 reads CASSPRTGRQPQHF. The CDR3 bases are TGTGCCAGTAGTCCAAGGACAGGGAGGCAGCCCCAGCATTTT.

The chain carries TRBV7-2 and TRBJ2-7; D is unresolved. This CDR3 region has 12 residues. From germline, CDR1 is SGHTA and CDR2 FQGNSA. V shed 3 bases and J shed 12 bases, with 15 bases lying between them. The CDR3, as DNA: TGTGCCAGCAGCTTCAGGCAACAACAGCCGTACTTC. Protein sequence: CASSFRQQQPYF.

This sequence joins TRBV2 and TRBJ1-5, with D possibly matching TRBD1 (5 bases). V lost 6 bases to trimming and J lost 4 bases, with 10 bases between them. Per germline, CDR1 SNHLY and CDR2 FYNNEI. This CDR3 has 13 residues. This chain's CDR3 is CASRIQENQPQHF. In nucleotides, the CDR3 is TGTGCCAGCAGGATACAGGAGAATCAGCCCCAGCATTTT.

This sequence joins TRBV18 and TRBJ2-3; 8 bases are shared with TRBD1. Germline V gene data show CDR1 as KGHSH and CDR2 as LQKENI. V shed 5 bases and J 2 bases; nucleotides not matched to a gene: 6. This CDR3 is built from 15 residues. CDR3 protein: CASSDGQGPTDTQYF. The CDR3 nucleotides read TGTGCCAGCTCAGACGGACAGGGCCCCACAGATACGCAGTATTTT.

The chain links TRBV2 to TRBJ2-7; 14 bases map to TRBD2. V gave up 5 bases and J gave up 1 base; unmatched junction bases: 1. Germline V CDR1 and CDR2: SNHLY, FYNNEI. The CDR3 loop spans 15 amino acids. CDR3 sequence: CASSRTSGGSYEQYF. CDR3 in DNA: TGTGCCAGCAGTCGGACTAGCGGGGGGTCCTACGAGCAGTACTTC.

This chain connects TRBV10-3 to TRBJ2-3; D unresolved. Germline V gene data show CDR1 as ENHRY and CDR2 as SYGVKD. The CDR3 length is 11 residues. Trimming removed 0 bases at V and 11 bases at J, with 6 bases between. CDR3 amino acids: CAISESEKQYF. In nucleotides, the CDR3 is TGTGCCATCAGTGAGTCCGAGAAGCAGTATTTT.

This clone was recorded only once. CDR3 sequence (DNA): TGTGCCAGCAGCTTAAGCGGGGCGAGCACAGATACGCAGTATTTT. Residues: CASSLSGASTDTQYF. The chain uses TRBV11-2 and TRBJ2-3; 7 bases agree with TRBD2. The CDR3 totals 15 residues. Germline values: CDR1 SGHAT, CDR2 FQNNGV. The trim removed 2 bases at V and 0 bases at J, leaving 2 bases unmatched.

This sequence joins TRBV1 and TRBJ1-2; the D call in the table, TRBD1, was not verified against the DNA. TRBV1 is flagged as a pseudogene. The CDR3 extends over 12 amino acids. This CDR3 reads CTRGQGWRGYTF. CDR3 coding DNA: TGCACCAGGGGACAGGGGTGGCGTGGCTACACCTTC.

The chain recombines TRBV6-1 with TRBJ1-5; D unclear. CDR1 is MNHNS, CDR2 SASEGT, per germline. The length of the CDR3 is 12 residues. Trimming stripped 7 bases from V and 7 bases from J, with 11 bases between. The CDR3 sequence is CASNLLGQPQHF. CDR3 sequence (DNA): TGTGCCAGCAACCTCCTGGGGCAGCCCCAGCATTTT.

The chain combines TRBV11-1 with TRBJ2-1, with a tentative D call TRBD2 (7 bases). Germline lookup yields CDR1 SGHAT and CDR2 FQDESV (reference sequence). Trimming cost V 4 bases and J 2 bases, with 18 bases left between them. CDR3 length: 17 residues. The CDR3, as DNA: TGTGCCAGCAGCTCTAAAGGAAGGGGGGGCACCTACAATGAGCAGTTCTTC. This gives the protein CASSSKGRGGTYNEQFF.

The rearrangement uses TRBV18 and TRBJ1-4; maybe TRBD1 (6 bases). In germline, CDR1 is KGHSH, CDR2 LQKENI. The CDR3 sequence is 15 residues long. Trimming stripped 3 bases from V and 8 bases from J, with 16 bases between. CDR3 nucleotide sequence: TGTGCCAGCTCACCTCTCGGGGGCGAGGGGGAAAAACTGTTTTTT. The encoded protein is CASSPLGGEGEKLFF.

The rearrangement joins TRBV6-5 to TRBJ2-5; D gene unclear. Germline-derived CDR1 and CDR2 are MNHEY and SVGAGI. Between the trimmed V and J ends, which lost 5 bases and 5 bases, there was a span of 9 bases. The CDR3 consists of 12 residues. CDR3 region: CASSEARETQYF. The CDR3 DNA is TGTGCCAGCAGTGAAGCGCGCGAGACCCAGTACTTC.

This sequence joins TRBV19 and TRBJ2-5; a possible D gene is TRBD2 (6 bases). CDR1 is LNHDA, CDR2 SQIVND, per germline (reference sequence). V was pared by 2 bases and J by 1 base, with 23 bases between. The CDR3 totals 19 residues. The CDR3 nucleotides read TGTGCCAGTAGTATACGGCGGGGTATTGGCGGAGATACCCAAGAGACCCAGTACTTC. Its protein product is CASSIRRGIGGDTQETQYF.

The J gene is TRBJ2-5, the V gene TRBV18; D may match TRBD1 or TRBD2 (5 bases each). The J call may be faulty, since TRBJ2-7 better matches the DNA end. Germline-derived CDR1 and CDR2 are KGHSH and LQKENI. The CDR3 spans 13 residues. CDR3 bases: TGTGCCAGCTCCGGGACGGATACCTACGAGCAGTACTTC. It encodes CASSGTDTYEQYF.

There are a few counts of this clone. This chain links TRBV9 with TRBJ1-6; D is unresolved. Trimming left V 4 bases short and J 6 bases short, with 2 bases between. The CDR3 loop spans 11 amino acids. CDR1 SGDLS and CDR2 YYNGEE come from the germline V gene. The CDR3 DNA reads as TGTGCCAGCAGCCTTAATTCACCCCTCCACTTT. Its translation: CASSLNSPLHF.